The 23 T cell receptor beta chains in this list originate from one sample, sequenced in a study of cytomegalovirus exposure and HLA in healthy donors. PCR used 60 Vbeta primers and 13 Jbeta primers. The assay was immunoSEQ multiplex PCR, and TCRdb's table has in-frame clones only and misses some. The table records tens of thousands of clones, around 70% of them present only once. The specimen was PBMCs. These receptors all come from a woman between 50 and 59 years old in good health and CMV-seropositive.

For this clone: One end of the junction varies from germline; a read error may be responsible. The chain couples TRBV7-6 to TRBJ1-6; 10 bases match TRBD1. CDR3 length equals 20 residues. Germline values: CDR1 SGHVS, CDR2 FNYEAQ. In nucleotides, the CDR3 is TGTGCCAGCAGCTCTGCTCCGGGGACAGGGGTCGGCTCCGATAATTCACCCCTCCACTTT. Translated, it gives CASSSAPGTGVGSDNSPLHF.

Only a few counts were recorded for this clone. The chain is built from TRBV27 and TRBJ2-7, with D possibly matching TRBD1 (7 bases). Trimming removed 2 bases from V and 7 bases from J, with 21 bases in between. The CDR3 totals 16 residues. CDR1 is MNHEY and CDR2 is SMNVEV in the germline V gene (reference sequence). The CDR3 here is CASSLEVGGQPFEQYF. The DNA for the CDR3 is TGTGCCAGCAGTTTAGAGGTGGGGGGACAGCCGTTTGAGCAGTACTTC.

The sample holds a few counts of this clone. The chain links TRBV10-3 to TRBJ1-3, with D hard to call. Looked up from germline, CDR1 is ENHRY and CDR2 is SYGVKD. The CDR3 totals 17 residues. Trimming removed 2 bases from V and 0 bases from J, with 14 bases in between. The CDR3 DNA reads TGTGCCATCAGTGAGGGGCTTCGACGAACCTCTGGAAACACCATATATTTT. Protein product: CAISEGLRRTSGNTIYF.

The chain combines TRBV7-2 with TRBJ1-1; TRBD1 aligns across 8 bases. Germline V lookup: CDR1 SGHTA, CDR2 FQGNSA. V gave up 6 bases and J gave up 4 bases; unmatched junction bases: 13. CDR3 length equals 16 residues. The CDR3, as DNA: TGTGCCAGCAGTTTTAGCGCCCGGGACAGGCCCACTGAAGCTTTCTTT. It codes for CASSFSARDRPTEAFF. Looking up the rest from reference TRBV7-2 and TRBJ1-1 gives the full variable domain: GAGVSQSPSNKVTEKGKDVELRCDPISGHTALYWYRQSLGQGLEFLIYFQGNSAPDKSGLPSDRFSAERTGGSVSTLTIQRTQQEDSAVYLCASSFSARDRPTEAFFGQGTRLTVV.

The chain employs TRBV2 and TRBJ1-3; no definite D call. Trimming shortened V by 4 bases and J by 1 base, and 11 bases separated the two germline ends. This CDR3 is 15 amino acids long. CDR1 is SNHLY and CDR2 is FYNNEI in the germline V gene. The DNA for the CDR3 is TGTGCCAGCAGTGCGACCGGAGGGTCTGGAAACACCATATATTTT. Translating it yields CASSATGGSGNTIYF.

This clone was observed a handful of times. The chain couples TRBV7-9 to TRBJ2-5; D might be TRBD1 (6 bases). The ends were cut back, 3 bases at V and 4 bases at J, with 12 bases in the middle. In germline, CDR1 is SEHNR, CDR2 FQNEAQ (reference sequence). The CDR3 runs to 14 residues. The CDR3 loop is CASSLGAAGETQYF. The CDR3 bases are TGTGCCAGCAGCTTGGGGGCGGCAGGAGAGACCCAGTACTTC.

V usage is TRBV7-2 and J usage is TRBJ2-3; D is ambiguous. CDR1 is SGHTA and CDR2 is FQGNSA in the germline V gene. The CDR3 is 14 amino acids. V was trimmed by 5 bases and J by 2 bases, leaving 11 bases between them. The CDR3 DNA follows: TGTGCCAGCAGCCCCCCCCCTTACACAGATACGCAGTATTTT. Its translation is CASSPPPYTDTQYF.

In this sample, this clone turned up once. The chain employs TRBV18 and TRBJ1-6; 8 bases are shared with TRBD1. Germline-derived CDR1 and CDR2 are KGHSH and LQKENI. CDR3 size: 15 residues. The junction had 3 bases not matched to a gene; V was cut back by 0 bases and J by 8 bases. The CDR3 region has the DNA TGTGCCAGCTCACCACCGACAGGGGCGGATTCACCCCTCCACTTT. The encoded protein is CASSPPTGADSPLHF.

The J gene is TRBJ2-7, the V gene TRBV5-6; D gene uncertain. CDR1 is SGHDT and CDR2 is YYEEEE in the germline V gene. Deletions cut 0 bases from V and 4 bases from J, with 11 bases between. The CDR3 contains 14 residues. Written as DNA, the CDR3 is TGTGCCAGCAGCTTGGGAACAGCTGATTACGAGCAGTACTTC. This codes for CASSLGTADYEQYF.

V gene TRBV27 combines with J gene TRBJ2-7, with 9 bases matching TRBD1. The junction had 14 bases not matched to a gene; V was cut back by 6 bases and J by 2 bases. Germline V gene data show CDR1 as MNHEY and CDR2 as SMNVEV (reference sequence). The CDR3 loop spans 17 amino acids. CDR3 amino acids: CASRPGTGSLHAYEQYF. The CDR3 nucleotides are TGTGCCAGCAGGCCCGGGACAGGGTCCCTTCACGCCTACGAGCAGTACTTC.

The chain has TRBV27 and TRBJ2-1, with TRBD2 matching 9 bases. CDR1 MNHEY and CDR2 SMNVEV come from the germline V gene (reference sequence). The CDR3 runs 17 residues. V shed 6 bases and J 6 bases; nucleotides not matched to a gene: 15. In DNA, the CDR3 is TGTGCCAGCAGAACGGGGGGGTTTAGCGGGAGATCCAATGAGCAGTTCTTC. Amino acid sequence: CASRTGGFSGRSNEQFF.

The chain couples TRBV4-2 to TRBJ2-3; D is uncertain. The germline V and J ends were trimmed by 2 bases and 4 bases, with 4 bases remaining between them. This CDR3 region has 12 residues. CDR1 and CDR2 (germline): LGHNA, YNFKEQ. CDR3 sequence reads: CASSQSADTQYF. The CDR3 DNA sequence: TGTGCCAGCAGCCAATCAGCAGATACGCAGTATTTT.

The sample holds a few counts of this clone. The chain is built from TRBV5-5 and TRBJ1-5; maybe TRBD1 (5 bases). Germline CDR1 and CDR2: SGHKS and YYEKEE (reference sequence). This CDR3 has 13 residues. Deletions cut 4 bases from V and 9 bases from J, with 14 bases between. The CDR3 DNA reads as TGTGCCAGCAGCCCCGACCCAGACAGGCCCCAGCATTTT. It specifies CASSPDPDRPQHF.

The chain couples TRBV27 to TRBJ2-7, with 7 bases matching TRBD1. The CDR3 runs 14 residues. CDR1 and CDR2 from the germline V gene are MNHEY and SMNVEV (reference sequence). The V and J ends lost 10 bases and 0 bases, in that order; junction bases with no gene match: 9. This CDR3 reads CATKFGTVSYEQYF. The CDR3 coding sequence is TGTGCCACCAAATTCGGGACAGTCTCCTACGAGCAGTACTTC.

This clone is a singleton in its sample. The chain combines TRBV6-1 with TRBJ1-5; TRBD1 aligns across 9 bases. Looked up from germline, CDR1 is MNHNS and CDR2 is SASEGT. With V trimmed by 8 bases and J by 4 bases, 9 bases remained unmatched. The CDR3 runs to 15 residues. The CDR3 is CASHSLQGANQPQHF. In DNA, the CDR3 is TGTGCCAGCCATAGTTTACAGGGGGCGAATCAGCCCCAGCATTTT.

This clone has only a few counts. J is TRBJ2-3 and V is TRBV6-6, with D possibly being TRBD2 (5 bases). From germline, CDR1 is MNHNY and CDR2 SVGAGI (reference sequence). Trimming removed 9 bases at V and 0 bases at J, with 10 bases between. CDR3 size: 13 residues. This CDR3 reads CASLRASTDTQYF. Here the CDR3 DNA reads TGTGCCAGTCTGAGGGCTAGCACAGATACGCAGTATTTT.

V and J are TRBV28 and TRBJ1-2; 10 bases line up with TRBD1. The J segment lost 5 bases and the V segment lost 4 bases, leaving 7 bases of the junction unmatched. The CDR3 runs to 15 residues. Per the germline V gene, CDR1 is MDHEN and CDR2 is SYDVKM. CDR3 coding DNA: TGTGCCAGCAGTTCACTGACAGGGGGCGGGTATGGCTACACCTTC. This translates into CASSSLTGGGYGYTF.

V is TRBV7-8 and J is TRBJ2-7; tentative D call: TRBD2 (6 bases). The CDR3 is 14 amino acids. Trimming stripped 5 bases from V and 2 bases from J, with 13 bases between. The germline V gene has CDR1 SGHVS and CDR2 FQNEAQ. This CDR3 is CASSRRAATYEQYF. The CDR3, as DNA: TGTGCCAGCAGCCGGAGGGCAGCCACCTACGAGCAGTACTTC.

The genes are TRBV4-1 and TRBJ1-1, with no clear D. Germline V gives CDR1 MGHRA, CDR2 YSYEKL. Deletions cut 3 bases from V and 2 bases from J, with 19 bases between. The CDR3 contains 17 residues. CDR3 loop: CASSQSRSGHDNTEAFF. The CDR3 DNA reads TGCGCCAGCAGCCAGAGCCGCAGTGGGCACGATAACACTGAAGCTTTCTTT.

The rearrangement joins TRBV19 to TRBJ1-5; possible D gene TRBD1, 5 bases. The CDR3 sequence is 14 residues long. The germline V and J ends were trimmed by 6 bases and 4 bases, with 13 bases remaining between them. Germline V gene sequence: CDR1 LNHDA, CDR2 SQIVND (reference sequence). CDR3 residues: CASRFGGGNQPQHF. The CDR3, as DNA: TGTGCCAGTAGATTTGGGGGGGGGAATCAGCCCCAGCATTTT.

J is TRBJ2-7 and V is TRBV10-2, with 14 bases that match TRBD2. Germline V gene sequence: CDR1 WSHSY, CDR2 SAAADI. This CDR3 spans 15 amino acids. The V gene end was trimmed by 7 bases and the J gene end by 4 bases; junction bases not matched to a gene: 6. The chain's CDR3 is CASTGLAGGWYEQYF. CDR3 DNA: TGCGCCAGCACTGGACTAGCGGGAGGTTGGTACGAGCAGTACTTC.

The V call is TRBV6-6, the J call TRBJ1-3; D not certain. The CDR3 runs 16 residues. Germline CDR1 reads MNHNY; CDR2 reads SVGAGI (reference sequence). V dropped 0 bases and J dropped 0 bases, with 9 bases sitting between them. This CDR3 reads CASSYSGILSGNTIYF. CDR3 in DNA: TGTGCCAGCAGTTACTCCGGGATCCTCTCTGGAAACACCATATATTTT.

As DNA, the CDR3 is TGTGCCACCAGCAGAGAGGGGCTAGCGGGGCTCACAGATACGCAGTATTTT. Translating it yields CATSREGLAGLTDTQYF. The rearrangement links TRBV15 to TRBJ2-3, with 9 bases fitting TRBD2. The CDR3 sequence is 17 residues long. V lost 0 bases, J lost 2 bases, and 6 bases stayed unmatched. Germline CDR1 LNHNV, CDR2 YYDKDF (reference sequence).